This T cell receptor beta chain was recorded in a study of CXCR3-negative and CXCR3-positive naive CD8 T cells. UMI-labeled 5' RACE TRB cDNA libraries were prepared from the cells. TCRdb reprocessed the 5' RACE reads, keeping one entry per CDR3 protein, no DNA. Its table records about 63,000 distinct CDR3 sequences. Study-level findings and limits: Much lower diversity was found in memory CD8+ cells, while both naive subsets had comparably high diversity. CXCR3-positive naive cells had more hydrophobic TRB CDR3s than CXCR3-negative naive cells. TRBV-TRBJ usage was similar across naive CXCR3 subsets but distinct in memory cells.

As regards this clonotype: Antigen unknown.

Each CD8+ T cell subset was flow-sorted in triplicate. Every sort contained 300,000 or so cells. Naive CD8+ T cells showed CD45RO-CCR7+CD27+CD95-. The TCR comes from a human donor in good health. Some clones in this sample may be carry-over from other donors' samples. The sequenced material came from naive CXCR3+ CD8+ T cells from blood. As to subset: CD45RO-CCR7+CD27+CD95- naive CD8+ T cells expressing CXCR3 (TNR3+).

This CDR3 is CASSYLQNRGRGETQYF. The rearrangement joins TRBV6-6 to TRBJ2-5; TCRdb names TRBD1, which stays unverified in the absence of DNA. From germline, CDR1 is MNHNY and CDR2 SVGAGI (reference sequence). CDR3 length: 17 amino acids.